The 3 T cell receptor beta chains below were found in one sample sequenced in a study of T-cell memory formation after mild COVID-19. TCRdb used MiXCR to reprocess the 5' RACE reads, holding one entry per CDR3 protein. Counted here are over 70,000 distinct CDR3 sequences, roughly 16% occurring once; the ten biggest clones make up roughly two fifths. Sequencing used PBMCs or a T cell subset sorted from them (not recorded which). Receptor source: a man aged 18-30 years who had mild COVID-19 (a few samples of this study predate the infection). Cell type and time point are not known.

The count of this clonotype is one. J is TRBJ2-7 and V is TRBV27, with D perhaps matching TRBD1 (6 bases). Trimming cost V 2 bases and J 2 bases, with 10 bases left between them. The germline gives CDR1 MNHEY, CDR2 SMNVEV (reference sequence). The CDR3 contains 14 residues. CDR3 in DNA: TGTGCCAGCAGTTTAGGCCAGGGGACCTACGAGCAGTACTTC. This encodes CASSLGQGTYEQYF.

This chain connects TRBV9 to TRBJ2-7; D not certain. In germline, CDR1 is SGDLS, CDR2 YYNGEE. V gave up 4 bases and J gave up 3 bases, with 20 bases separating them. The length of the CDR3 is 16 residues. The CDR3 reads CASSRKDAPLSYEQYF. The CDR3 bases are TGTGCCAGCAGCAGAAAGGACGCTCCCCTTAGCTACGAGCAGTACTTC.

This clonotype was seen a handful of times. The genes are TRBV4-3 and TRBJ2-1, with D perhaps TRBD2 (5 bases). The CDR3 consists of 13 residues. Germline loops: CDR1 LGHNA, CDR2 YSLEER. V was trimmed by 6 bases and J by 8 bases, leaving 14 bases between them. The CDR3 bases are TGCGCCAGCAGTCTCCGGGGTGAAGATGAGCAGTTCTTC. It translates to CASSLRGEDEQFF.